There are a few counts of the clone carrying this T cell receptor beta chain. Its matching antigen is unknown. These data belong to a study of cytomegalovirus exposure and HLA in healthy donors. Trimming left V 1 base short and J 3 bases short, with 16 bases between. The CDR3 is made up of 16 amino acids. CDR1 LNHNV and CDR2 YYDKDF come from the germline V gene (reference sequence). Study outcomes and limitations: Subsequent analysis of the approximately 120 validation repertoires found a tendency for first-cohort TCR clusters to co-occur.

TCRdb's table, derived via immunoSEQ multiplex PCR, lists solely in-frame clones and lacks some. The table lists about 200,000 clones, around 90% of them singletons, with 2% to 2.5% in the top ten. Sequencing was carried out using PBMCs. The sequence derives from a woman between 18 and 29 years old in good health and CMV-seropositive. The chain carries TRBV15 and TRBJ2-7; D call uncertain. CDR3 DNA: TGTGCCACCAGCAGAGTCGGTGGGCAGACGATCTACGAGCAGTACTTC. It codes for CATSRVGGQTIYEQYF.